These 7 T cell receptor beta chains share one sample of origin, sequenced in a study of cytomegalovirus exposure and HLA in healthy donors. PCR amplification relied on 60 Vbeta primers (plus 13 Jbeta primers). This table comes from immunoSEQ multiplex PCR, and its TCRdb copy is limited to in-frame clones, with some not included. The table records 80,000 to 130,000 clones, 76% of them present only once. The source material was PBMCs. The source is a woman aged 45-65 years in good health and CMV-seropositive.

The CDR3 nucleotides read TGCGCCAGCAGCCCGGCAGGGAAGGACGAGCAGTACTTC. It yields the protein CASSPAGKDEQYF. The V call is TRBV4-1, the J call TRBJ2-7, with D maybe TRBD1 (5 bases). Trimming left V 4 bases short and J 5 bases short, with 12 bases between. CDR3 length: 13 residues. The germline V gene encodes CDR1 MGHRA and CDR2 YSYEKL.

A single count supports this clone. Germline and junction disagree at one end, which may indicate a read error. V is TRBV27 and J is TRBJ2-6; perhaps TRBD1 as D (6 bases). CDR1 is MNHEY and CDR2 is SMNVEV in the germline V gene (reference sequence). CDR3 length equals 17 residues. The CDR3 loop is CASKQPRASLGANGLTF. CDR3 sequence (DNA): TGTGCCAGCAAACAGCCTCGAGCCTCTCTGGGGGCCAACGGCCTGACTTTC.

In its sample, this clone was seen once. This chain joins TRBV19 and TRBJ1-1; D ambiguous. Germline V lookup: CDR1 LNHDA, CDR2 SQIVND (reference sequence). CDR3 length: 10 amino acids. The DNA of the CDR3 is TGTCCCATATCGTTCTGTGAAGCTTTCTTT. It is translated as CPISFCEAFF.

This sequence joins TRBV30 and TRBJ2-7; 7 nucleotides agree with TRBD2. Per the germline V gene, CDR1 is GTSNPN and CDR2 is SVGIG (reference sequence). This CDR3 has 13 residues. V lost 5 bases, J lost 0 bases, and 4 bases stayed unmatched. The CDR3 spells CAWAGEFSYEQYF. For the CDR3, the DNA is TGTGCCTGGGCGGGGGAGTTCTCCTACGAGCAGTACTTC.

CDR3 sequence reads: CASSGGNRGPGNQPQHF. The CDR3 nucleotides read TGTGCCAGCAGTGGGGGCAACAGGGGGCCAGGCAATCAGCCCCAGCATTTT. The chain uses TRBV2 and TRBJ1-5; 9 nucleotides agree with TRBD1. The CDR3 length is 17 residues. Germline loops: CDR1 SNHLY, CDR2 FYNNEI. V trimming: 4 bases; J trimming: 2 bases; junction bases outside the gene matches: 9.

This clone was counted a few times. This sequence joins TRBV9 and TRBJ2-2, with D possibly matching TRBD2 (6 bases). The CDR3 covers 14 residues. The germline CDR1 and CDR2 sequences are SGDLS and YYNGEE. The V end lost 4 bases, the J end lost 7 bases, and 14 bases lay between the germline ends. CDR3 DNA: TGTGCCAGCAGCCCAGGGTGGAGGGACGGGGAGCTGTTTTTT. As protein: CASSPGWRDGELFF.

This clone was counted once. The chain couples TRBV5-1 to TRBJ2-3; tentatively, D is TRBD2 (7 bases). The germline CDR1 and CDR2 sequences are SGHRS and YFSETQ. The CDR3 is 15 residues long. V lost 4 bases and J 2 bases, leaving 14 bases between the germline ends. The CDR3: CASSPTGGPTDTQYF. The DNA for the CDR3 is TGCGCCAGCAGCCCGACCGGGGGGCCCACAGATACGCAGTATTTT.